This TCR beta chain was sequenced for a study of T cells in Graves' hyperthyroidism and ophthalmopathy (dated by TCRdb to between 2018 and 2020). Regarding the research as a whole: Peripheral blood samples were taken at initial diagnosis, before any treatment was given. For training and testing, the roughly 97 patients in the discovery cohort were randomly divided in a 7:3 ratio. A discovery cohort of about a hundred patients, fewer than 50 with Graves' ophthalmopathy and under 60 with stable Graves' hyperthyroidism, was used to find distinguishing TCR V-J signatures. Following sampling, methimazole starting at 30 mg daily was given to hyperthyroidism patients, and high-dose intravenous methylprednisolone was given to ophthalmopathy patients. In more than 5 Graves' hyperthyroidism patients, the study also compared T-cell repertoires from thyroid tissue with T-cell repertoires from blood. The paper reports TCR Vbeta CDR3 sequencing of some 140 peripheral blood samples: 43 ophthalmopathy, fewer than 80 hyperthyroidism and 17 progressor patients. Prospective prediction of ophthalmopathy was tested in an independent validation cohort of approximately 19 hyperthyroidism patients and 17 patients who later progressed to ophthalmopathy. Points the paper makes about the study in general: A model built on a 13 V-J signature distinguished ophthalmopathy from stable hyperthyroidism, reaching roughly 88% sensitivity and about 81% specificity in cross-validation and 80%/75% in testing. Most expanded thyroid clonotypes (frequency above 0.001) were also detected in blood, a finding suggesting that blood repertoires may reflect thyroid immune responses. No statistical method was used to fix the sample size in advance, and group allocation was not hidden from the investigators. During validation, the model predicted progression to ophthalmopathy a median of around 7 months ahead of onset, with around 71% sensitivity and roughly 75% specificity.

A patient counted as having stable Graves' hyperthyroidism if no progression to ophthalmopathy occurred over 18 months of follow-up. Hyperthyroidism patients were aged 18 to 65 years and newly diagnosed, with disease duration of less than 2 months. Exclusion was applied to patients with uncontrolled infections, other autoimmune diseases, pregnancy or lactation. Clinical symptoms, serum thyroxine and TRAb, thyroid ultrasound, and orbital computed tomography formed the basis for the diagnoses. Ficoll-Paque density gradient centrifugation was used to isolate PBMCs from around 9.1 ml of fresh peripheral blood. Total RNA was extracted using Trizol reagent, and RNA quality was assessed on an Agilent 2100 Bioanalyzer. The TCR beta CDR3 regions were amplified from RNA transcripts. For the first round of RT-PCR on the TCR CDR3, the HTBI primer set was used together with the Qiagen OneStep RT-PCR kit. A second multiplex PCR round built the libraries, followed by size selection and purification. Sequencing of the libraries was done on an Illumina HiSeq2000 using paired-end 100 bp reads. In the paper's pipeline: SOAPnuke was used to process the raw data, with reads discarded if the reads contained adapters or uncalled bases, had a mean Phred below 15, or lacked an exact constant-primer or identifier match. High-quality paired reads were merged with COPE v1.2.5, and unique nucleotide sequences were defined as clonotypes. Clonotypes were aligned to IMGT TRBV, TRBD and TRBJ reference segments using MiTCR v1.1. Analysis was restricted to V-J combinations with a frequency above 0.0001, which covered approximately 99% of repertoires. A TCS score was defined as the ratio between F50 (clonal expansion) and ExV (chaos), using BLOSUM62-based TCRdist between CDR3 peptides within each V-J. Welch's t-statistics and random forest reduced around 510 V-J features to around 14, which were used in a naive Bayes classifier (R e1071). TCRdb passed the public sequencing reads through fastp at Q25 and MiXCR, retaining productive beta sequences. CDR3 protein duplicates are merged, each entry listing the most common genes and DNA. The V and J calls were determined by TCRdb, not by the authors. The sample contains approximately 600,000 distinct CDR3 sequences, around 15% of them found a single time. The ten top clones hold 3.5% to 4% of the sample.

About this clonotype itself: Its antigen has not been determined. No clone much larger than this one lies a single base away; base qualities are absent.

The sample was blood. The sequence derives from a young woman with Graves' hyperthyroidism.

The DNA reads TGTGCCAGCACCCGACAGGGGACCGGGGAGCTGTTTTTT. Its protein product is CASTRQGTGELFF. This chain is built from TRBV12-3 or TRBV12-4 and TRBJ2-2, and 8 bases in between align with TRBD1. Trimming leaves V shorter by 7 bases and J shorter by 5 bases, with the junction holding 3 bases beyond the gene matches. There are 13 amino acids in the CDR3, from cysteine to phenylalanine inclusive. CDR3 DNA only is kept here, 39 bases in frame from base 1.